The 18 T cell receptor beta chains reported below all come from one sample, sequenced in a study of T cells after yellow fever vaccination. One entry per CDR3 protein results from TCRdb running MiXCR on the 5' RACE reads. The sample lists around 610,000 distinct CDR3 sequences, roughly 13% occurring once. The sample in question was PBMCs, obtained on the day of the yellow fever booster vaccination. The source is a man between 25 and 39 years old who received the YFV17D yellow fever vaccine.

This sequence joins TRBV20-1 and TRBJ1-1, with TRBD1 as a possible D gene (5 bases). Trimming pared 5 bases from V and 4 bases from J, leaving 14 bases between. The CDR3 runs to 13 residues. The germline CDR1 and CDR2 sequences are DFQATT and SNEGSKA (reference sequence). The CDR3 DNA follows: TGCAGTGCTCAGACGCTAGACAGCACTGAAGCTTTCTTT. This codes for CSAQTLDSTEAFF.

In DNA, the CDR3 is TGTGCCAGCAGCTTCCCCTCGGACGACTACAATGAGCAGTTCTTC. It codes for CASSFPSDDYNEQFF. The chain has TRBV5-4 and TRBJ2-1; no firm D call. Germline-derived CDR1 and CDR2 are SGHNT and YYREEE (reference sequence). V lost 2 bases, J lost 3 bases, and 12 bases lay in between. The CDR3 runs 15 residues.

This clonotype has more than one count but fewer than ten. The chain couples TRBV7-3 to TRBJ2-5; 15 bases map to TRBD2. The CDR3 extends over 16 amino acids. Unmatched junction bases numbered 6, after V lost 5 bases and J lost 5 bases. CDR1 is SGHTA and CDR2 is FQGTGA in the germline V gene. The DNA of the CDR3 is TGTGCCAGCAGCCCAGTCGGGACTAGCGGGAGGGAGACCCAGTACTTC. Translating gives CASSPVGTSGRETQYF.

V and J are TRBV12-3 or TRBV12-4 and TRBJ2-3, with TRBD1 identical over 7 bases. Losses at the gene ends were 6 bases for V and 4 bases for J; bases not matched to a gene: 13. The CDR3 is made up of 16 amino acids. CDR3 in DNA: TGTGCCAGCAGGACCCGGGACAGAAGTAGGCCAGATACGCAGTATTTT. Translating it yields CASRTRDRSRPDTQYF.

This clonotype was detected a few times. This chain connects TRBV23-1 to TRBJ2-1; D is unresolved. TRBV23-1 is annotated as an ORF whose role is uncertain. This CDR3 region has 11 residues. The V and J ends lost 2 bases and 12 bases respectively, with 8 bases between them. The DNA of the CDR3 is TGCGCCAGCAGTCAACAGGATCGGCAGTTCTTC. Translated, it gives CASSQQDRQFF.

In its sample, this clonotype was seen many times. The genes are TRBV6-4 and TRBJ2-5; D perhaps matches TRBD2 (6 bases). The V gene's germline CDR1 is MRHNA and CDR2 SNTAGT. V dropped 6 bases and J dropped 0 bases, with 26 bases sitting between them. This CDR3 has 19 residues. CDR3 sequence (DNA): TGTGCCAGCAGAATCCCGGGACTCAAAACTGGGGGGAACCAAGAGACCCAGTACTTC. Encoded protein: CASRIPGLKTGGNQETQYF.

This clonotype occurred a few times. V is TRBV3-1 and J is TRBJ2-7; no reliable D call. This CDR3 has 14 amino acids. V lost 0 bases to trimming and J lost 1 base, with 7 bases between them. Germline CDR1 reads LGHDT; CDR2 reads YNNKEL (reference sequence). CDR3: CASSQEAISYEQYF. The CDR3 DNA reads as TGTGCCAGCAGCCAAGAAGCAATTTCCTACGAGCAGTACTTC.

This clonotype came up a few times. This chain connects TRBV10-1 to TRBJ2-5; D may match TRBD1 or TRBD2 (5 bases each). Germline CDR1 WNHNN, CDR2 SYGVQD (reference sequence). V was cut by 0 bases and J by 3 bases, with 8 bases left in between. The CDR3 totals 14 residues. Here the CDR3 reads CASSESGTEETQYF. CDR3 nucleotides: TGCGCCAGCAGTGAGTCTGGGACGGAAGAGACCCAGTACTTC.

This chain links TRBV28 with TRBJ2-3; maybe TRBD2 (5 bases). The CDR3 consists of 16 residues. Germline lookup yields CDR1 MDHEN and CDR2 SYDVKM. The V end lost 5 bases, the J end lost 1 base, and 16 bases lay between the germline ends. The CDR3 spells CASSLPPGTGTDTQYF. Written as DNA, the CDR3 is TGTGCCAGCAGTCTCCCTCCGGGAACTGGCACAGATACGCAGTATTTT.

This chain uses TRBV28 with TRBJ1-6, with a possible D match to TRBD1 (6 bases). This CDR3 is built from 13 residues. Trimming shortened V by 6 bases and J by 7 bases, and 10 bases separated the two germline ends. CDR1 is MDHEN, CDR2 SYDVKM, per germline. The CDR3 bases are TGTGCCAGCAGGGATACAGGGAATTCACCCCTCCACTTT. Protein sequence: CASRDTGNSPLHF.

The V gene is TRBV7-2, the J gene TRBJ2-4; tentative D call: TRBD2 (5 bases). Germline V lookup: CDR1 SGHTA, CDR2 FQGNSA. CDR3 length: 14 amino acids. Trimming pared 5 bases from V and 8 bases from J, leaving 16 bases between. Here the CDR3 reads CASSPLGSADIQYF. For the CDR3, the DNA is TGTGCCAGCAGCCCCCTGGGGAGTGCGGACATTCAGTACTTC. Full variable domain (remainder filled in from reference TRBV7-2 and TRBJ2-4): GAGVSQSPSNKVTEKGKDVELRCDPISGHTALYWYRQSLGQGLEFLIYFQGNSAPDKSGLPSDRFSAERTGGSVSTLTIQRTQQEDSAVYLCASSPLGSADIQYFGAGTRLSVL.

This clonotype has only a few counts. The CDR3 DNA is TGTGCCAGCAGGGGGACAGGAAACATTCAGTACTTC. Translating it yields CASRGTGNIQYF. The chain couples TRBV7-9 to TRBJ2-4; TRBD1 agrees at 8 bases. From germline, CDR1 is SEHNR and CDR2 FQNEAQ (reference sequence). The CDR3 loop spans 12 amino acids. V shed 6 bases, J shed 6 bases, and the junction held 1 base outside the gene matches.

V usage is TRBV20-1 and J usage is TRBJ2-6; D is unresolved. The CDR3 totals 14 residues. Trimming took 1 base from V and 0 from J, leaving 4 bases between them. The germline V gene has CDR1 DFQATT and CDR2 SNEGSKA (reference sequence). The chain's CDR3 is CSARADSGANVLTF. In DNA form, the CDR3 reads TGCAGTGCTAGAGCAGACTCTGGGGCCAACGTCCTGACTTTC.

This clonotype was seen a handful of times. The rearrangement uses TRBV20-1 and TRBJ2-1, with TRBD2 matching 10 bases. The CDR3 is 20 amino acids. Unmatched junction bases numbered 28, after V lost 6 bases and J lost 8 bases. Per the germline V gene, CDR1 is DFQATT and CDR2 is SNEGSKA (reference sequence). The CDR3 DNA reads TGCAGTGCCAGTGGGGGAAGGGACCTTGTACTAGCGGGAAGGTGGGATGAGCAGTTCTTC. Its protein product is CSASGGRDLVLAGRWDEQFF.

This clonotype was counted only a few times. The chain combines TRBV5-1 with TRBJ2-7; 8 nucleotides align to TRBD2. V dropped 4 bases and J dropped 6; count of bases not matched to a gene: 9. The CDR3 sequence is 14 residues long. Germline V lookup: CDR1 SGHRS, CDR2 YFSETQ. CDR3 sequence (DNA): TGCGCCAGCAGCCAACGAGCGGGAGCTTCCGAGCAGTACTTC. This gives the protein CASSQRAGASEQYF.

In its sample, this clonotype was seen a few times. This chain links TRBV25-1 with TRBJ1-4; a weak D match, TRBD1 (6 bases). The V gene lost 1 base and the J gene lost 4 bases, with 16 bases spanning the gap. The germline gives CDR1 MGHDK, CDR2 SYGVNS. The CDR3 has 17 amino acids. CDR3 sequence (DNA): TGTGCCAGCAGTGAATCAGGAACAGGGCGCCGTAATGAAAAACTGTTTTTT. Translation gives CASSESGTGRRNEKLFF.

This clonotype occurred a few times. The chain has TRBV10-3 and TRBJ1-1, with D tentatively TRBD1 (5 bases). This CDR3 has 14 residues. Germline V lookup: CDR1 ENHRY, CDR2 SYGVKD. Trimming took 7 bases from V and 1 from J, leaving 13 bases between them. This CDR3 is CAITPGAENTEAFF. The CDR3, as DNA: TGTGCCATCACCCCCGGGGCGGAGAACACTGAAGCTTTCTTT.

This clonotype was detected only a few times. This chain links TRBV28 with TRBJ2-7; 10 nucleotides align to TRBD1. This CDR3 comprises 13 residues. Germline V gene sequence: CDR1 MDHEN, CDR2 SYDVKM. Trimming took 9 bases from V and 6 from J; bases not matched to a gene: 8. CDR3 sequence reads: CASRGTGALEQYF. CDR3 sequence (DNA): TGTGCCAGTCGCGGGACAGGGGCCCTCGAGCAGTACTTC.